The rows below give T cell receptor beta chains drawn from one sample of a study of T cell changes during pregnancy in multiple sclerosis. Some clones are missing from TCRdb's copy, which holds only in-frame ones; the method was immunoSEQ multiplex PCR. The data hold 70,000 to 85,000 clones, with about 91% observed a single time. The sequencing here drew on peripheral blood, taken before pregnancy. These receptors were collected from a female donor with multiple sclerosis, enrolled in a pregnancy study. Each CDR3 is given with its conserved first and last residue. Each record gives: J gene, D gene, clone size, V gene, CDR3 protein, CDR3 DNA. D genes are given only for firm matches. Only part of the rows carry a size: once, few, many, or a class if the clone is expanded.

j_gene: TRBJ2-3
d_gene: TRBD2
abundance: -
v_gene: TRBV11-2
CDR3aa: CASSFERGDRPDTQYF
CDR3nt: TGTGCCAGCAGCTTCGAGCGGGGGGATAGGCCAGATACGCAGTATTTT

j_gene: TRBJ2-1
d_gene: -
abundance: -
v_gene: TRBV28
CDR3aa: CASSLSLLVNEQFF
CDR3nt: TGTGCCAGCAGTTTATCACTTCTAGTCAATGAGCAGTTCTTC

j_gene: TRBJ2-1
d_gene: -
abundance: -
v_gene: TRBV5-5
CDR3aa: CASSSDIYNEQFF
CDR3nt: TGTGCCAGCAGCTCGGACATTTACAATGAGCAGTTCTTC

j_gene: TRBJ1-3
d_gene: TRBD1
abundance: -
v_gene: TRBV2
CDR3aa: CASSDGQGAGNTIYF
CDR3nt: TGTGCCAGCAGCGATGGACAGGGGGCAGGAAACACCATATATTTT

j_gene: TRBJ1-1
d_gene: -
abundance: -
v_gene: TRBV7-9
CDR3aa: CASSNGNTEAFF
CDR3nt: TGTGCCAGCTCCAACGGGAACACTGAAGCTTTCTTT

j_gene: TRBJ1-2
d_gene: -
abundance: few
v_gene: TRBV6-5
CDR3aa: CASSHPINRGYTF
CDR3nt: TGTGCCAGCAGCCACCCGATCAATCGGGGCTACACCTTC

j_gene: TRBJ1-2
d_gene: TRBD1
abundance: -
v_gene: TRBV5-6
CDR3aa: CASSSGTEANYGYTF
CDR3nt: TGTGCCAGCAGCTCTGGGACAGAAGCTAACTATGGCTACACCTTC

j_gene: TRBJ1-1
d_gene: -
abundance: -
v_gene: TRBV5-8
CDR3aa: CASRTYGGLNEAFF
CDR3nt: TGTGCCAGCAGGACATACGGGGGACTCAACGAAGCTTTCTTT

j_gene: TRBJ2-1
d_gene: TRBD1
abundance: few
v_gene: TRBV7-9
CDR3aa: CASSPPTSAQGAYNEQFF
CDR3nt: TGTGCCAGCAGCCCGCCTACCTCGGCGCAGGGGGCTTACAATGAGCAGTTCTTC

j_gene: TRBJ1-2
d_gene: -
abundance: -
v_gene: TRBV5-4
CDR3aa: CASSLTGNQGYTF
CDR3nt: TGTGCCAGCAGCTTGACCGGGAACCAGGGCTACACCTTC

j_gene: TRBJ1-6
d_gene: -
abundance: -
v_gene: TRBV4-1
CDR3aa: CASSQGTGNNSPLHF
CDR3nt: TGCGCCAGCAGCCAAGGAACAGGGAATAATTCACCCCTCCACTTT

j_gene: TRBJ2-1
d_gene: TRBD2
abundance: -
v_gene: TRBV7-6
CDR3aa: CASSSGTGGYNEQFF
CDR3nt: TGTGCCAGCAGCTCCGGGACGGGAGGCTACAATGAGCAGTTCTTC

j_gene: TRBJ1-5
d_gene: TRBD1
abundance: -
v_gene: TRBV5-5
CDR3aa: CASSPQGDQPQHF
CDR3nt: TGTGCCAGCAGCCCACAGGGGGATCAGCCCCAGCATTTT

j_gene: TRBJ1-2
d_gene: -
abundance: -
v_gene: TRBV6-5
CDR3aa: CASTPGTSYTF
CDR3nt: TGTGCCAGCACCCCAGGGACTAGCTACACCTTC

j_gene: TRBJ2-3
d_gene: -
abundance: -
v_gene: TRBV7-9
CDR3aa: CASSYGANTDTQYF
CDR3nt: TGTGCCAGCAGCTATGGGGCTAACACAGATACGCAGTATTTT

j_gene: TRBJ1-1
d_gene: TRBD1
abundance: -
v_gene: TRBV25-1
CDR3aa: CASIWDSEAFF
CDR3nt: TGTGCCAGCATTTGGGACAGCGAAGCTTTCTTT

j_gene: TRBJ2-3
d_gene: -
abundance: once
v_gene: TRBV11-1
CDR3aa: CASTELGLAGSTDTQYF
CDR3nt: TGTGCCAGCACCGAACTGGGACTGGCTGGAAGCACAGATACGCAGTATTTT

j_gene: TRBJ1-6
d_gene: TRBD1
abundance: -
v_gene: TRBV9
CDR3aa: CASSRNAQGVGSPLHF
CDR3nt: TGTGCCAGCAGCCGGAACGCACAGGGGGTAGGATCACCCCTCCACTTT

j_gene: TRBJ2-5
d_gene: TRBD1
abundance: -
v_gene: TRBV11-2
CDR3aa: CASSLTGEETQYF
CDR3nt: TGTGCCAGCAGCTTGACAGGGGAGGAGACCCAGTACTTC

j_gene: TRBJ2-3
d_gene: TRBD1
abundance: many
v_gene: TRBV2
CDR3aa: CASAGQGVQDTQYF
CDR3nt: TGTGCCAGTGCGGGACAGGGGGTACAAGATACGCAGTATTTT

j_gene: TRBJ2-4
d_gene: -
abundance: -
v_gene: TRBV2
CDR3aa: CASNQGLSSVGSPILKAKNIQYF
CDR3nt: TGTGCCAGCAACCAGGGGCTTAGCAGTGTCGGGTCCCCGATTTTAAAAGCCAAAAACATTCAGTACTTC

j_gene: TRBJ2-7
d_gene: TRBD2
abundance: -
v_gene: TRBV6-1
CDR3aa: CASSEARGDYYEQYF
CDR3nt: TGTGCCAGCAGTGAAGCGCGGGGGGACTACTACGAGCAGTACTTC

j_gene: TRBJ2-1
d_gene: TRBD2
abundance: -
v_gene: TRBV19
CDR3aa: CASSIGFSGGDTYNEQFF
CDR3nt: TGTGCCAGTAGTATAGGCTTTAGCGGGGGGGACACCTACAATGAGCAGTTCTTC

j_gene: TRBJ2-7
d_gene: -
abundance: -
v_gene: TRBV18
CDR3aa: CASSRTESYEQYF
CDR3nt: TGTGCCAGCTCACGGACTGAAAGTTACGAGCAGTACTTC

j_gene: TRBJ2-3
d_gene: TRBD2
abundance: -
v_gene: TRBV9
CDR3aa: CASGISGGTDTQYF
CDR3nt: TGTGCCAGCGGAATTAGCGGGGGTACAGATACGCAGTATTTT

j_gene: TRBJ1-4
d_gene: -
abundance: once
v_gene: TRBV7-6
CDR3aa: CASSLGRVEKLFF
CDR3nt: TGTGCCAGCAGCTTAGGCAGGGTAGAAAAACTGTTTTTT

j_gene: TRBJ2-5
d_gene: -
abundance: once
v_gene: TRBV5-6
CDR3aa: CASSFGQSETQYF
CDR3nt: TGTGCCAGCAGCTTTGGACAGTCAGAGACCCAGTACTTC

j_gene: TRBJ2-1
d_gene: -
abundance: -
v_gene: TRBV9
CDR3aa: CASSARDKDNEQFF
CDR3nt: TGTGCCAGCAGCGCCCGGGACAAGGACAATGAGCAGTTCTTC

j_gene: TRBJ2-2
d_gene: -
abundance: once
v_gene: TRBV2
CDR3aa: CASSDRMGRNTGELFF
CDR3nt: TGTGCCAGCAGTGATAGGATGGGGCGGAACACCGGGGAGCTGTTTTTT

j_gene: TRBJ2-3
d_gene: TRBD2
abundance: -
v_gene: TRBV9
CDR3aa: CASSVGGGGAADTQYF
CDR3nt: TGTGCCAGCAGCGTAGGGGGCGGGGGGGCCGCAGATACGCAGTATTTT

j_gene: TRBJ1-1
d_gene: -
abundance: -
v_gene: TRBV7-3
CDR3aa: CASKEEMNTEAFF
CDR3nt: TGTGCCAGCAAGGAGGAGATGAACACTGAAGCTTTCTTT

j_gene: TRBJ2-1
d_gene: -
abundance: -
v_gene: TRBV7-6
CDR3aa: CASSAARAGHSYNEQFF
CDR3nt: TGTGCCAGCAGCGCCGCCCGGGCAGGACACTCCTACAATGAGCAGTTCTTC

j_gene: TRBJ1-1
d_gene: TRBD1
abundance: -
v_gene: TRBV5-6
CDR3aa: CASSFLSSGQGTEAFF
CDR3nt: TGTGCCAGCAGCTTCCTCTCCTCGGGACAGGGCACTGAAGCTTTCTTT

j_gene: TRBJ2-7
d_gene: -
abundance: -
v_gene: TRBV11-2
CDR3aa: CASSPQGTYEQYF
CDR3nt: TGTGCCAGCAGCCCCCAGGGTACCTACGAGCAGTACTTC

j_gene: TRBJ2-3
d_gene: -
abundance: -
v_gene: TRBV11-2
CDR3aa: CASSLRGSSTDTQYF
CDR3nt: TGTGCCAGCAGCTTACGGGGATCTAGCACAGATACGCAGTATTTT

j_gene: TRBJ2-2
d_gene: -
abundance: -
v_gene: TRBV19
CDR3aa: CASSTVVGELFF
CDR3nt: TGTGCCAGTAGTACGGTTGTCGGGGAGCTGTTTTTT

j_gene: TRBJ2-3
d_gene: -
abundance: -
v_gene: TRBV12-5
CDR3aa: CASGSERDNTDTQYF
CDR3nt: TGTGCTAGTGGTTCGGAGCGGGACAACACAGATACGCAGTATTTT

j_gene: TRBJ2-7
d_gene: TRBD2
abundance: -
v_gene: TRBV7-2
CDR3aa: CASSGTSGSSYEQYF
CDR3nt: TGTGCCAGCAGCGGGACTAGCGGCAGCTCCTACGAGCAGTACTTC

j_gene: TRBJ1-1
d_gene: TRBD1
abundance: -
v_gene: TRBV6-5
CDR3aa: CASSSLQGAYTEAFF
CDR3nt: TGTGCCAGCAGTTCCTTACAGGGGGCATATACTGAAGCTTTCTTT

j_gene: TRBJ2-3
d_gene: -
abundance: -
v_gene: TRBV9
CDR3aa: CASSVLRGTDTQYF
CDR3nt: TGTGCCAGCAGCGTTTTGAGGGGGACAGATACGCAGTATTTT

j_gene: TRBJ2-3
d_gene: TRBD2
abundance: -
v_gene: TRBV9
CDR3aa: CASSHRPSGGEDPDTQYF
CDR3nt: TGTGCCAGCAGCCATAGGCCTAGCGGGGGGGAAGACCCAGATACGCAGTATTTT

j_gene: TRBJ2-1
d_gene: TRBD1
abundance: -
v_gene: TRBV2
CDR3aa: CASTANRDRGVHEQFF
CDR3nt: TGTGCCAGCACAGCAAACCGGGACAGGGGAGTGCATGAGCAGTTCTTC

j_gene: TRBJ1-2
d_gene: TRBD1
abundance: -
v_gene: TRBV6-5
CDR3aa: CASSSDLTGLGYGYTF
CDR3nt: TGTGCCAGCAGTTCCGACCTGACAGGGCTTGGCTATGGCTACACCTTC

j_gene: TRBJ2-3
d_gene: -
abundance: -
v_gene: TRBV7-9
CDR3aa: CASTEKASGTDTQYF
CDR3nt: TGTGCCAGCACCGAAAAAGCTAGCGGCACAGATACGCAGTATTTT

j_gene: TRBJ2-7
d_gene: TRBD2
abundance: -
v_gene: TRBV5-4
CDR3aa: CASSSRAGGLHEQYF
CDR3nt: TGTGCCAGCAGCTCCCGAGCGGGGGGGTTGCACGAGCAGTACTTC

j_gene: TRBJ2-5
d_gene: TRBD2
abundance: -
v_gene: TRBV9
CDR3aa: CASSATSGQETQYF
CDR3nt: TGTGCCAGCAGCGCCACTAGCGGACAAGAGACCCAGTACTTC

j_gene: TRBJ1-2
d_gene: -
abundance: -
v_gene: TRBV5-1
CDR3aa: CASSLEADRNYGYTF
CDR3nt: TGCGCCAGCAGCTTGGAGGCGGACAGAAACTATGGCTACACCTTC